One and the same sample provided the 24 T cell receptor beta chains below, sequenced in a study of blood T cell repertoires in COVID-19. Sequencing was performed with immunoSEQ multiplex PCR; in TCRdb, only in-frame clones are kept and a portion is missing. The sample records approximately 100,000 clones, approximately 81% being singletons. Sequencing input: peripheral blood. Source of these receptors: a human donor in a cohort sampled during active COVID-19.

This clone was seen a few times. Here the CDR3 DNA reads TGTGCCAGCAGTCCTTCAGGGACAATCTATGGCTACACCTTC. It specifies CASSPSGTIYGYTF. The chain links TRBV28 to TRBJ1-2; possible D gene TRBD1, 6 bases. The V gene's germline CDR1 is MDHEN and CDR2 SYDVKM. Trimming left V 5 bases short and J 4 bases short, with 14 bases between. The CDR3 is made up of 14 amino acids.

The chain has TRBV11-2 and TRBJ1-2; the D gene is possibly TRBD1 (6 bases). V lost 8 bases to trimming and J lost 7 bases, with 23 bases between them. The CDR3 is made up of 15 amino acids. Germline CDR1 and CDR2: SGHAT and FQNNGV. CDR3: CASAPGDGRYTGYTF. DNA for the CDR3: TGTGCCAGCGCGCCAGGGGACGGACGTTATACTGGCTACACCTTC.

The rearrangement uses TRBV27 and TRBJ2-3; 11 bases align to TRBD2. V dropped 4 bases and J dropped 4; count of bases not matched to a gene: 1. The CDR3 is made up of 14 amino acids. CDR1 is MNHEY and CDR2 is SMNVEV in the germline V gene (reference sequence). This CDR3 is CASSYSGRADTQYF. DNA of the CDR3: TGTGCCAGCAGTTATAGCGGGAGGGCAGATACGCAGTATTTT.

This chain links TRBV19 with TRBJ2-7; 7 bases match TRBD2. After removal of 3 bases from V and 2 bases from J, the junction contained 4 bases not matched to a gene. CDR1 and CDR2 from the germline V gene are LNHDA and SQIVND (reference sequence). This CDR3 comprises 14 residues. As DNA, the CDR3 is TGTGCCAGTAGTATGGGGGGGTACCCCTACGAGCAGTACTTC. Translated, it gives CASSMGGYPYEQYF.

J is TRBJ2-3 and V is TRBV6-6; 7 bases line up with TRBD1. The germline V gene encodes CDR1 MNHNY and CDR2 SVGAGI (reference sequence). The trim removed 6 bases at V and 5 bases at J, leaving 5 bases unmatched. The CDR3 loop spans 13 amino acids. CDR3 coding DNA: TGTGCCAGCAGGCGCAACAGGGGAGATACGCAGTATTTT. As protein: CASRRNRGDTQYF.

This clone was detected once. The chain combines TRBV12-3 or TRBV12-4 with TRBJ1-1; D perhaps matches TRBD1 (5 bases). V was trimmed by 6 bases and J by 6 bases, leaving 11 bases between them. This CDR3 is 12 amino acids long. The CDR3 spells CASREGRPEAFF. CDR3 DNA sequence: TGTGCCAGCAGGGAGGGACGACCTGAAGCTTTCTTT.

The genes are TRBV19 and TRBJ2-1, with TRBD2 matching over 8 bases. Germline CDR1 is LNHDA and CDR2 is SQIVND (reference sequence). Trimming at V came to 0 bases and at J to 0 bases, leaving 4 bases not matched to a gene. This CDR3 is 17 amino acids long. The CDR3, as DNA: TGTGCCAGTAGTATAGATCCGGGGGGGGACTCCTACAATGAGCAGTTCTTC. The encoded protein is CASSIDPGGDSYNEQFF.

The J gene is TRBJ2-7, the V gene TRBV6-5; D might be TRBD1 (5 bases). Trimming removed 5 bases at V and 5 bases at J, with 16 bases between. CDR3 size: 14 residues. CDR1 and CDR2 from the germline V gene are MNHEY and SVGAGI. The CDR3 region is CASSRLDSPNEQYF. In DNA form, the CDR3 reads TGTGCCAGCAGTCGGCTCGACAGTCCCAACGAGCAGTACTTC.

This clone was seen a single time. The chain links TRBV4-1 to TRBJ2-7; 10 nucleotides align to TRBD1. The CDR3 is 15 residues long. Germline CDR1 is MGHRA and CDR2 is YSYEKL. With V trimmed by 2 bases and J by 7 bases, 8 bases remained unmatched. DNA for the CDR3: TGCGCCAGCAGCCAACCCGACAGGGGGCCTGGTGAGCAGTACTTC. Translation: CASSQPDRGPGEQYF.

The CDR3 DNA follows: TGTGCCAGCAGCTTAACATACACAGATACGCAGTATTTT. This sequence encodes CASSLTYTDTQYF. V and J are TRBV11-2 and TRBJ2-3; D is undetermined. With 2 bases removed from V and 2 bases from J, the gap between germline ends came to 5 bases. This CDR3 spans 13 amino acids. Germline assignment: CDR1 SGHAT and CDR2 FQNNGV.

CDR3 DNA sequence: TGTGCCAGCAGCACGGGACTAGCGGGGACCCAGCAGTACTTC. Translating gives CASSTGLAGTQQYF. V usage is TRBV7-2 and J usage is TRBJ2-7; TRBD2 matches at 13 bases. The V and J ends lost 5 bases and 8 bases, in that order; junction bases with no gene match: 6. This CDR3 contains 14 residues. Per germline, CDR1 SGHTA and CDR2 FQGNSA.

This rearrangement joins TRBV30 to TRBJ2-4; D is unresolved. The CDR3 is 13 residues long. From germline, CDR1 is GTSNPN and CDR2 SVGIG (reference sequence). Trimming left V 5 bases short and J 1 base short, with 9 bases between. The chain's CDR3 is CAWAIGAKNIQYF. CDR3 nucleotides: TGTGCCTGGGCCATCGGTGCCAAAAACATTCAGTACTTC.

This rearrangement joins TRBV4-3 to TRBJ2-5, with 8 bases lining up with TRBD1. J gave up 5 bases and V 4 bases, and 9 bases lay outside the gene matches. The CDR3 spans 15 residues. Germline CDR1 is LGHNA and CDR2 is YSLEER. This CDR3 is CASSPGGQGAETQYF. The CDR3 region has the DNA TGCGCCAGCAGCCCAGGGGGGCAGGGGGCTGAGACCCAGTACTTC.

This clone appeared a single time. The CDR3 nucleotides are TGTGCCAGTAGCTTCTCGGGGGACAGGGCACAGGGAGCTTTCTTT. This encodes CASSFSGDRAQGAFF. J is TRBJ1-1 and V is TRBV19; 9 nucleotides match TRBD1. V was pared by 6 bases and J by 10 bases, with 15 bases of the junction left unmatched. CDR3 size: 15 residues. Per the germline V gene, CDR1 is LNHDA and CDR2 is SQIVND (reference sequence).

The chain recombines TRBV27 with TRBJ1-5, with a tentative D call TRBD1 (5 bases). The CDR3 runs 18 residues. The germline CDR1 and CDR2 sequences are MNHEY and SMNVEV (reference sequence). The ends were cut back, 4 bases at V and 7 bases at J, with 26 bases in the middle. CDR3 nucleotides: TGTGCCAGCAGTTCAGGGCGGGACTTGAATCGCGGAAGGCAGCCCCAGCATTTT. Residues: CASSSGRDLNRGRQPQHF.

The genes are TRBV6-2 or TRBV6-3 and TRBJ2-1, with a tentative D call TRBD1 (6 bases). The CDR3 covers 15 residues. Germline CDR1 and CDR2: MNHEY and SVGEGT. With 6 bases removed from V and 0 bases from J, the gap between germline ends came to 12 bases. CDR3 region: CASSHRAPSYNEQFF. The CDR3 coding sequence is TGTGCCAGCAGCCACAGGGCCCCCTCCTACAATGAGCAGTTCTTC.

The CDR3 nucleotides are TGTGCCAGTAGTACCGGGAGGGGGGAGCAGTACTTC. This gives the protein CASSTGRGEQYF. V usage is TRBV19 and J usage is TRBJ2-7; TRBD2 agrees at 8 bases. Trimming at V came to 4 bases and at J to 7 bases, leaving 3 bases not matched to a gene. This CDR3 contains 12 residues. CDR1 is LNHDA, CDR2 SQIVND, per germline (reference sequence).

J is TRBJ1-4 and V is TRBV2, with D unclear. V lost 8 bases and J 11 bases, leaving 12 bases between the germline ends. CDR3 length equals 11 residues. Germline values: CDR1 SNHLY, CDR2 FYNNEI. CDR3 in amino acids: CASQLTLKLFF. The CDR3 DNA is TGTGCCAGCCAACTAACCCTCAAACTGTTTTTT.

This clone was seen more than once but under ten times. The V call is TRBV4-1, the J call TRBJ2-5, with D maybe TRBD1 (6 bases). Between the trimmed V and J ends, which lost 0 bases and 2 bases, there was a span of 10 bases. The length of the CDR3 is 15 residues. From germline, CDR1 is MGHRA and CDR2 YSYEKL. CDR3 loop: CASSQEVRGQETQYF. CDR3 sequence (DNA): TGCGCCAGCAGCCAAGAGGTCAGGGGACAAGAGACCCAGTACTTC.

This clone was observed a few times. CDR3 region: CASSLFGKRTEAFF. DNA of the CDR3: TGTGCCAGCAGCTTATTCGGGAAGCGCACTGAAGCTTTCTTT. The chain couples TRBV7-2 to TRBJ1-1; D is uncertain. The germline V gene has CDR1 SGHTA and CDR2 FQGNSA. Between the trimmed V and J ends, which lost 2 bases and 4 bases, there was a span of 11 bases. The CDR3 has 14 amino acids.

J is TRBJ1-5 and V is TRBV5-1, with TRBD1 identical over 9 bases. This CDR3 has 15 amino acids. Unmatched junction bases numbered 8, after V lost 4 bases and J lost 6 bases. The germline V gene encodes CDR1 SGHRS and CDR2 YFSETQ. This CDR3 is CASSPGQGASQPQHF. CDR3 coding DNA: TGCGCCAGCAGCCCGGGACAGGGAGCAAGTCAGCCCCAGCATTTT.

The rearrangement links TRBV11-1 to TRBJ2-3; D may be TRBD2 (7 bases). The germline gives CDR1 SGHAT, CDR2 FQDESV (reference sequence). The CDR3 loop spans 15 amino acids. V was trimmed by 2 bases and J by 11 bases, leaving 20 bases between them. The CDR3 protein is CASSLNWGGSRVQYF. CDR3 DNA sequence: TGTGCCAGCAGCTTAAACTGGGGGGGCTCGAGGGTGCAGTATTTT. Together with reference TRBV11-1 and TRBJ2-3, the CDR3 gives the full variable domain: EAEVAQSPRYKITEKSQAVAFWCDPISGHATLYWYRQILGQGPELLVQFQDESVVDDSQLPKDRFSAERLKGVDSTLKIQPAELGDSAMYLCASSLNWGGSRVQYFGPGTRLTVL.

This sequence joins TRBV19 and TRBJ1-2, with D hard to call. Germline V lookup: CDR1 LNHDA, CDR2 SQIVND (reference sequence). Trimming took off 4 bases at V and 2 bases at J, with 14 bases between the two ends. The CDR3 is made up of 15 amino acids. Here the CDR3 reads CASSTLNSLNYGYTF. The DNA of the CDR3 is TGTGCCAGTAGTACTCTGAACAGCTTAAACTATGGCTACACCTTC.

The chain uses TRBV25-1 and TRBJ2-2; 7 bases are a match to TRBD2. Trimming at V came to 6 bases and at J to 7 bases, leaving 11 bases not matched to a gene. Germline assignment: CDR1 MGHDK and CDR2 SYGVNS. CDR3 length: 15 residues. CDR3 DNA: TGTGCCAGCAGGCCTAGGGCGGGGGATGGCGGGGAGCTGTTTTTT. Translation: CASRPRAGDGGELFF.